The T cell receptor (beta chain) under discussion was sequenced for a study of T cells in Graves' hyperthyroidism and ophthalmopathy. Patients were aged 18 to 65, had disease duration under 2 months, and had newly diagnosed hyperthyroidism. Patients were excluded for uncontrolled infection, other autoimmune disease, pregnancy or lactation. Amplified TCR beta CDR3 regions derived from RNA transcripts. First-round RT-PCR with HTBI primers amplified the TCR CDR3 region. TCRdb passed the multiplex PCR reads through MiXCR, listing each CDR3 protein once. Of 370,000 or so distinct CDR3 sequences listed, around a quarter are singletons. Trimming took 3 bases from V and 7 from J; bases not matched to a gene: 8. CDR1 and CDR2 (germline): MNHNS, SASEGT. The CDR3 length is 15 residues.

The TCR comes from a man aged 45 to 65 with Graves' hyperthyroidism. The V and J genes are TRBV6-1 and TRBJ1-2; 10 bases are shared with TRBD1. Material: blood. The CDR3 is CASSEGDRGSSGYTF. CDR3 coding DNA: TGTGCCAGCAGTGAGGGGGACAGGGGATCGAGTGGCTACACCTTC.